The 24 T cell receptor beta chains reported below all come from one sample, sequenced in a study of memory CD4+ T cells and cytomegalovirus serostatus. Only in-frame clones appear in the TCRdb table, and some are missing; sequencing was by immunoSEQ multiplex PCR. This sample has about 59,000 clones; about 81% occur once, and the top ten carry more than 1%. Single viable CD3+CD4+CD8-CD45RO+ cells were sorted as the memory CD4+ T cells. Source material: memory CD4+ T cells from blood. These receptors all come from an adult in good health and CMV-seronegative.

V and J are TRBV4-3 and TRBJ2-5; TRBD2 agrees at 8 bases. Germline V gene sequence: CDR1 LGHNA, CDR2 YSLEER. Trimming at V came to 4 bases and at J to 5 bases, leaving 15 bases not matched to a gene. The CDR3 has 17 residues. The CDR3 sequence: CASSLNLPGLEGETQYF. For the CDR3, the DNA is TGCGCCAGCAGCCTTAACCTACCGGGACTAGAAGGGGAGACCCAGTACTTC.

The J gene is TRBJ2-5, the V gene TRBV18, with 9 nucleotides matching TRBD1. V lost 3 bases, J lost 4 bases, and 6 bases stayed unmatched. The CDR3 is 15 amino acids. Germline V CDR1 and CDR2: KGHSH, LQKENI. CDR3 sequence: CASSPGQGGSETQYF. The CDR3 DNA reads TGTGCCAGCTCACCGGGACAGGGAGGGTCAGAGACCCAGTACTTC.

The gene calls are TRBV11-2 and TRBJ2-6; possibly TRBD2 for D (6 bases). The CDR3 length is 15 residues. The germline V gene has CDR1 SGHAT and CDR2 FQNNGV. V was clipped by 3 bases and J by 0 bases, with 6 bases between them. CDR3 amino acids: CASSFGSSGANVLTF. DNA for the CDR3: TGTGCCAGCAGCTTCGGGAGCTCTGGGGCCAACGTCCTGACTTTC.

The chain carries TRBV7-3 and TRBJ2-7; 8 bases line up with TRBD2. The CDR3 consists of 15 residues. V lost 0 bases, J lost 4 bases, and 5 bases stayed unmatched. Germline V gene lookup returns CDR1 SGHTA and CDR2 FQGTGA. Here the CDR3 DNA reads TGTGCCAGCAGCTTAACCAGCGGGAGTCGTTACGAGCAGTACTTC. It yields the protein CASSLTSGSRYEQYF. Full variable domain (missing parts from reference TRBV7-3 and TRBJ2-7): GAGVSQTPSNKVTEKGKYVELRCDPISGHTALYWYRQSLGQGPEFLIYFQGTGAADDSGLPNDRFFAVRPEGSVSTLKIQRTERGDSAVYLCASSLTSGSRYEQYFGPGTRLTVT.

In its sample, this clone was seen a few times. The V gene is TRBV9, the J gene TRBJ2-7, with TRBD1 identical over 8 bases. The germline gives CDR1 SGDLS, CDR2 YYNGEE. J gave up 3 bases and V 4 bases, and 18 bases lay outside the gene matches. The CDR3 runs to 18 residues. CDR3 residues: CASSLTASGQGQNYEQYF. The CDR3 DNA follows: TGTGCCAGCAGCCTCACGGCGAGTGGACAGGGACAAAACTACGAGCAGTACTTC.

Notes on this clone: Other DNA sequences within the sample encode an identical CDR3. V gene TRBV28 combines with J gene TRBJ2-7; TRBD1 matches 7 bases. Looked up from germline, CDR1 is MDHEN and CDR2 is SYDVKM. The V gene end was trimmed by 6 bases and the J gene end by 2 bases; junction bases not matched to a gene: 10. The CDR3 loop spans 15 amino acids. CDR3 DNA: TGTGCCAGCAGCCTAGGGACAGTTCTCACCTACGAGCAGTACTTC. Translation: CASSLGTVLTYEQYF.

The V call is TRBV5-8, the J call TRBJ2-1, with D perhaps matching TRBD1 (7 bases). Trimming took 7 bases from V and 7 from J, leaving 18 bases between them. CDR1 and CDR2 (germline): SGHTS, YDEGEE. The CDR3 contains 14 residues. CDR3 sequence (DNA): TGTGCCAGCCCCCGCGGGACAGCAAGTAATGAGCAGTTCTTC. Amino acids: CASPRGTASNEQFF.

This chain links TRBV28 with TRBJ2-5; weak D call: TRBD1 (6 bases). This CDR3 region has 15 residues. Trimming shortened V by 2 bases and J by 1 base, and 11 bases separated the two germline ends. Germline assignment: CDR1 MDHEN and CDR2 SYDVKM. The CDR3 DNA sequence: TGTGCCAGCAGTTTAAAGGGGACACCCCAAGAGACCCAGTACTTC. This encodes CASSLKGTPQETQYF.

This clone was observed a handful of times. The rearrangement joins TRBV7-2 to TRBJ2-5; D is perhaps TRBD1 (5 bases). This CDR3 spans 14 amino acids. V lost 5 bases and J 2 bases, leaving 12 bases between the germline ends. Germline CDR1 SGHTA, CDR2 FQGNSA. CDR3 protein: CASSPGAVQETQYF. Here the CDR3 DNA reads TGTGCCAGCAGCCCTGGGGCAGTACAAGAGACCCAGTACTTC. Supplemented by reference TRBV7-2 and TRBJ2-5, the full variable domain reads GAGVSQSPSNKVTEKGKDVELRCDPISGHTALYWYRQSLGQGLEFLIYFQGNSAPDKSGLPSDRFSAERTGGSVSTLTIQRTQQEDSAVYLCASSPGAVQETQYFGPGTRLLVL.

V gene TRBV4-1 combines with J gene TRBJ1-3; D gene ambiguous. The CDR3 is 12 amino acids. The V and J ends lost 4 bases and 0 bases respectively, with 1 base between them. Germline-derived CDR1 and CDR2 are MGHRA and YSYEKL. CDR3 in amino acids: CASSLSGNTIYF. The CDR3 region has the DNA TGCGCCAGCAGCCTCTCTGGAAACACCATATATTTT.

This rearrangement joins TRBV29-1 to TRBJ2-5; D not certain. Trimming removed 4 bases from V and 2 bases from J, with 5 bases in between. CDR3 size: 11 residues. Germline V lookup: CDR1 SQVTM, CDR2 ANQGSEA. This CDR3 is CSVGQQETQYF. CDR3 sequence (DNA): TGCAGCGTTGGGCAGCAAGAGACCCAGTACTTC.

The chain employs TRBV30 and TRBJ2-2, with D possibly matching TRBD1 (5 bases). The CDR3 contains 14 residues. Per germline, CDR1 GTSNPN and CDR2 SVGIG (reference sequence). V was cut by 4 bases and J by 0 bases, with 9 bases left in between. Written as DNA, the CDR3 is TGTGCCTGGAAGGGGTCCGCGAACACCGGGGAGCTGTTTTTT. Translated: CAWKGSANTGELFF.

The rearrangement uses TRBV7-3 and TRBJ2-5; D not resolved. Germline V gives CDR1 SGHTA, CDR2 FQGTGA. CDR3 length: 13 residues. V shed 3 bases and J shed 3 bases, with 8 bases lying between them. CDR3 coding DNA: TGTGCCAGCAGCTTGGGCCCCGAAGAGACCCAGTACTTC. Residues: CASSLGPEETQYF.

This clone came up once. This sequence joins TRBV7-2 and TRBJ1-5; the match to TRBD1 covers 8 bases. This CDR3 contains 18 residues. From germline, CDR1 is SGHTA and CDR2 FQGNSA. V lost 5 bases, J lost 6 bases, and 18 bases stayed unmatched. Written as DNA, the CDR3 is TGTGCCAGCAGCACAGGGGGAGGGGCTACAGCGACGGGTCAGCCCCAGCATTTT. This translates into CASSTGGGATATGQPQHF.

CDR3 in DNA: TGTGCCAGCAGCGTGATGGCGAACTCCTACAATGAGCAGTTCTTC. It specifies CASSVMANSYNEQFF. V and J are TRBV9 and TRBJ2-1; D is unresolved. The CDR3 is 15 amino acids. CDR1 and CDR2 from the germline V gene are SGDLS and YYNGEE. V lost 2 bases and J lost 0, with 9 bases in between.

The count of this clone is one. The chain recombines TRBV18 with TRBJ2-1; TRBD2 might be the D (6 bases). CDR3 length equals 16 residues. Trimming took off 0 bases at V and 6 bases at J, with 15 bases between the two ends. Germline values: CDR1 KGHSH, CDR2 LQKENI. DNA for the CDR3: TGTGCCAGCTCACCACCCCAACGGGAGTCTGTCAATGAGCAGTTCTTC. Translated: CASSPPQRESVNEQFF. Complete variable domain (other parts from reference TRBV18 and TRBJ2-1): NAGVMQNPRHLVRRRGQEARLRCSPMKGHSHVYWYRQLPEEGLKFMVYLQKENIIDESGMPKERFSAEFPKEGPSILRIQQVVRGDSAAYFCASSPPQRESVNEQFFGPGTRLTVL.

The rearrangement joins TRBV4-1 to TRBJ2-7; D is uncertain. Per germline, CDR1 MGHRA and CDR2 YSYEKL. This CDR3 region has 13 residues. Trimming removed 1 base from V and 9 bases from J, with 13 bases in between. In DNA form, the CDR3 reads TGCGCCAGCAGCCAAGTTCGTTTGAGCGTGCAGTACTTC. Translation gives CASSQVRLSVQYF.

The chain recombines TRBV27 with TRBJ2-1; TRBD2 agrees at 13 bases. CDR1 and CDR2 from the germline V gene are MNHEY and SMNVEV (reference sequence). CDR3 size: 16 residues. V dropped 2 bases and J dropped 6; count of bases not matched to a gene: 4. CDR3 residues: CASSLKLAGGPNEQFF. As DNA, the CDR3 is TGTGCCAGCAGTTTAAAACTAGCGGGAGGGCCCAATGAGCAGTTCTTC.

The V and J genes are TRBV5-1 and TRBJ2-2; 11 bases align to TRBD2. Germline CDR1 reads SGHRS; CDR2 reads YFSETQ. The V and J ends lost 4 bases and 7 bases, in that order; junction bases with no gene match: 12. The CDR3 runs 17 residues. The CDR3 sequence is CASSKTSGDPTIGELFF. CDR3 sequence (DNA): TGCGCCAGCAGCAAGACTAGCGGGGACCCAACCATCGGGGAGCTGTTTTTT.

The genes are TRBV11-2 and TRBJ1-2; D call uncertain. Germline CDR1 reads SGHAT; CDR2 reads FQNNGV. CDR3 length: 14 amino acids. Trimming removed 0 bases from V and 4 bases from J, with 9 bases in between. CDR3 bases: TGTGCCAGCAGCTTAGATACCCAGGTCTATGGCTACACCTTC. Amino acid sequence: CASSLDTQVYGYTF.

Here the CDR3 reads CASSLSPRAGVSQTQYF. Written as DNA, the CDR3 is TGTGCCAGCAGCCTGAGCCCTAGAGCGGGAGTATCACAGACCCAGTACTTC. V gene TRBV7-3 combines with J gene TRBJ2-5; 8 nucleotides match TRBD2. The V gene end was trimmed by 5 bases and the J gene end by 6 bases; junction bases not matched to a gene: 17. Germline V CDR1 and CDR2: SGHTA, FQGTGA. The CDR3 is 17 residues long.

CDR3 residues: CASSSRPGVEQYF. The DNA for the CDR3 is TGTGCCAGCAGTTCCCGCCCGGGAGTGGAGCAGTACTTC. V and J are TRBV27 and TRBJ2-7, with D perhaps matching TRBD2 (6 bases). Trimming shortened V by 4 bases and J by 7 bases, and 14 bases separated the two germline ends. Germline values: CDR1 MNHEY, CDR2 SMNVEV (reference sequence). This CDR3 has 13 residues.

The chain uses TRBV19 and TRBJ1-5, with TRBD1 matching over 7 bases. Trimming took 5 bases from V and 4 from J; bases not matched to a gene: 17. The CDR3 is 18 residues long. CDR1 and CDR2 (germline): LNHDA, SQIVND (reference sequence). CDR3 loop: CASSGREGAMRGNQPQHF. The CDR3 DNA is TGTGCCAGTAGTGGCCGAGAGGGGGCGATGAGGGGAAATCAGCCCCAGCATTTT. Complete variable domain (other parts from reference TRBV19 and TRBJ1-5): DGGITQSPKYLFRKEGQNVTLSCEQNLNHDAMYWYRQDPGQGLRLIYYSQIVNDFQKGDIAEGYSVSREKKESFPLTVTSAQKNPTAFYLCASSGREGAMRGNQPQHFGDGTRLSIL.

The CDR3 is CASSLGAGGSLQETQYF. The CDR3 nucleotides are TGTGCCAGCAGCTTGGGGGCAGGGGGAAGTCTACAAGAGACCCAGTACTTC. The chain recombines TRBV9 with TRBJ2-5; 7 bases align to TRBD1. Per the germline V gene, CDR1 is SGDLS and CDR2 is YYNGEE. This CDR3 has 17 amino acids. The trim removed 4 bases at V and 2 bases at J, leaving 14 bases unmatched.